Each of the 10 T cell receptor beta chains below was sequenced from the same sample in a study of T-cell reconstitution after alpha-beta-depleted transplantation in children. Unique molecular identifiers were incorporated into the prepared TCRbeta library. From the PCR reads, TCRdb called clonotypes with MiXCR, one entry per CDR3 protein. Here the sample spans about 200,000 distinct CDR3 sequences, about 15% being singletons. The sample was PBMCs, mostly from graft donor cells, taken 360 days after TCRalphabeta/CD19-depleted stem cell transplant. These receptors all stem from a male patient aged 2-15 years who had a stem cell transplant for acute lymphoblastic leukemia, so the T cells may come from the graft donor.

V gene TRBV5-5 combines with J gene TRBJ2-1, with TRBD2 matching over 8 bases. The CDR3 is 15 amino acids. Germline CDR1 SGHKS, CDR2 YYEKEE (reference sequence). V was clipped by 2 bases and J by 1 base; unmatched bases: 2. The CDR3 here is CASSFAGGSYNEQFF. The CDR3, as DNA: TGTGCCAGCAGCTTCGCGGGGGGATCCTACAATGAGCAGTTCTTC.

Details on this clonotype: One end of the junction does not line up with germline, which may come from a read error. The rearrangement joins TRBV25-1 to TRBJ2-1; 8 bases match TRBD2. CDR3 size: 16 residues. CDR1 is MGHDK, CDR2 SYGVNS, per germline. The CDR3 nucleotides are TGTGCCAGCAGTAACCGGGGGGGCCTTTCCTTCAATGAGCAGTTCTTC. It codes for CASSNRGGLSFNEQFF.

This clonotype was detected only a few times. The rearrangement joins TRBV7-9 to TRBJ1-2; tentative D call: TRBD1 (5 bases). V gave up 5 bases and J gave up 7 bases, with 17 bases separating them. From germline, CDR1 is SEHNR and CDR2 FQNEAQ (reference sequence). This CDR3 is 14 amino acids long. For the CDR3, the DNA is TGTGCCAGCAGCATCCTGACGGGACCTAGTGGCTACACCTTC. Translating gives CASSILTGPSGYTF.

The genes are TRBV10-3 and TRBJ2-1, with TRBD1 matching over 10 bases. The CDR3 totals 16 residues. Germline loops: CDR1 ENHRY, CDR2 SYGVKD. V trimming: 0 bases; J trimming: 7 bases; junction bases outside the gene matches: 6. CDR3 sequence: CAISESRDRGNNEQFF. The CDR3 region has the DNA TGTGCCATCAGTGAGTCACGGGACAGGGGAAATAATGAGCAGTTCTTC.

This clonotype has a handful of counts. The chain has TRBV15 and TRBJ2-3, with D tentatively TRBD1 (6 bases). The ends were cut back, 9 bases at V and 4 bases at J, with 23 bases in the middle. The CDR3 has 16 residues. Germline values: CDR1 LNHNV, CDR2 YYDKDF (reference sequence). This chain's CDR3 is CATTQTGRGVPDTQYF. In DNA, the CDR3 is TGTGCCACTACGCAAACAGGGAGAGGTGTTCCAGATACGCAGTATTTT.

The chain is built from TRBV6-2 or TRBV6-3 and TRBJ2-3; no reliable D call. This CDR3 has 16 amino acids. Germline lookup yields CDR1 MNHEY and CDR2 SVGEGT. V gave up 7 bases and J gave up 3 bases, with 20 bases separating them. CDR3 loop: CASTPLDWYGTDTQYF. DNA for the CDR3: TGTGCCAGCACCCCTCTCGACTGGTATGGTACAGATACGCAGTATTTT.

This clonotype was recorded a few times. The J gene is TRBJ2-5, the V gene TRBV12-3 or TRBV12-4; D perhaps matches TRBD2 (5 bases). CDR3 length: 15 amino acids. Trimming shortened V by 1 base and J by 5 bases, and 14 bases separated the two germline ends. The chain's CDR3 is CASSLGTPGGETQYF. CDR3 nucleotides: TGTGCCAGCAGTTTAGGCACTCCGGGCGGGGAGACCCAGTACTTC.

This clonotype has only one observation. The V gene is TRBV5-5, the J gene TRBJ1-1; TRBD1 is a possible D gene (6 bases). Per germline, CDR1 SGHKS and CDR2 YYEKEE (reference sequence). Trimming took 0 bases from V and 4 from J, leaving 13 bases between them. This CDR3 has 15 amino acids. The CDR3 region has the DNA TGTGCCAGCAGCTTGGCCGCAGGGGTAGGCACTGAAGCTTTCTTT. Protein sequence: CASSLAAGVGTEAFF.

This chain connects TRBV12-3 or TRBV12-4 to TRBJ2-7; 7 bases fit TRBD1. V trimming: 8 bases; J trimming: 1 base; junction bases outside the gene matches: 8. There are 14 residues in the CDR3. CDR3 nucleotide sequence: TGTGCCAGCCAAACAGGGGCCGGATCCTACGAGCAGTACTTC. Translated, it gives CASQTGAGSYEQYF.

The rearrangement joins TRBV18 to TRBJ1-4; D gene uncertain. Germline assignment: CDR1 KGHSH and CDR2 LQKENI. The CDR3 has 13 residues. The V end lost 2 bases, the J end lost 5 bases, and 6 bases lay between the germline ends. This chain's CDR3 is CASSPLENEKLFF. The DNA for the CDR3 is TGTGCCAGCTCACCATTGGAGAATGAAAAACTGTTTTTT.